This T cell receptor beta chain stems from a study of technical replicates of blood from several donors listed by TCRdb under 2017. In the case of this clone: Its cognate antigen has yet to be identified. No base qualities exist here, and no much larger clone lies one base off it.

Library creation used the immunoSEQ multiplex PCR assay. The immuneACCESS repertoire file appears here via TCRdb, limited to in-frame rearrangements. These files lack a portion of the clones; in checked studies, under half of the deficit traces to unresolved V genes, and the cause of the others is not known. The sample yields about 100,000 clones; approximately 94% were counted once. The ten largest make up about 0.21% of the sample. The origin of this receptor is a human donor in good health. The sample consisted of T cells isolated from PBMCs.

The DNA reads TGCGCCAGCAGCTTGGCGACTAGCGGGCAAGAGACCCAGTACTTC. The resulting protein is CASSLATSGQETQYF. This chain is built from TRBV5-1 and TRBJ2-5; 10 middle bases align to TRBD2. Sequences SGHRS (CDR1) and YFSETQ (CDR2) are obtained from the germline V gene. The CDR3, cysteine through phenylalanine, is 15 amino acids long. Just CDR3 DNA is preserved here, 45 bases in frame from base 1. After removal of 0 bases from V and 2 bases from J, the junction retains 1 base not matched to a gene.